These T cell receptor beta chains were read from a single sample in a study of blood T cell repertoires in COVID-19. Sequenced by immunoSEQ multiplex PCR; TCRdb stores in-frame clones only, minus some. Among 120,000 or so clones listed, roughly 91% were seen once. The specimen was peripheral blood. The source is a woman between 50 and 59 years old with acute or convalescent COVID-19. CDR3s include the opening cysteine and the closing phenylalanine or tryptophan. The D gene is left open where the match is weak. Clone size appears in some rows only: once, few, many, or a class for an expanded clone.

J gene: TRBJ1-5; clone size: NA; V gene: TRBV19; D gene: TRBD1; CDR3 DNA: TGTGCCAGTAGTAATTCCGGGACAGGGGGCGCGAATCAGCCCCAGCATTTT; CDR3 protein: CASSNSGTGGANQPQHF
J gene: TRBJ1-5; clone size: NA; V gene: TRBV3-1/TRBV3-2; D gene: TRBD1; CDR3 DNA: TGTGCCAGCAGCCAAGACAGGGGGAATCAGCCCCAGCATTTT; CDR3 protein: CASSQDRGNQPQHF
J gene: TRBJ2-7; clone size: once; V gene: TRBV6-5; D gene: TRBD1; CDR3 DNA: TGTGCCAGCAGGGGACAGGGGTCCTTCTACGAGCAGTACTTC; CDR3 protein: CASRGQGSFYEQYF
J gene: TRBJ2-1; clone size: NA; V gene: TRBV11-3; D gene: TRBD1; CDR3 DNA: TGTGCCAGCAGCTCCTCTGGGGGGACAGGGTCCTACAATGAGCAGTTCTTC; CDR3 protein: CASSSSGGTGSYNEQFF
J gene: TRBJ2-2; clone size: NA; V gene: TRBV9; D gene: TRBD2; CDR3 DNA: TGTGCCAGCAGCCCTAGCGGGAGGGCCAACACCGGGGAGCTGTTTTTT; CDR3 protein: CASSPSGRANTGELFF
J gene: TRBJ1-1; clone size: many; V gene: TRBV25-1; D gene: NA; CDR3 DNA: TGTGCCAGCAGTAGGGCGGGTGTCAGATTGAACACTGAAGCTTTCTTT; CDR3 protein: CASSRAGVRLNTEAFF
J gene: TRBJ2-1; clone size: once; V gene: TRBV5-1; D gene: TRBD2; CDR3 DNA: TGCGCCAGCAGCTTGGGGGGACTAGCGGGTGGTGAGCAGTTCTTC; CDR3 protein: CASSLGGLAGGEQFF
J gene: TRBJ2-1; clone size: NA; V gene: TRBV6-5; D gene: NA; CDR3 DNA: TGTGCCAGCAGGGGACTGGCGGACAATGAGCAGTTCTTC; CDR3 protein: CASRGLADNEQFF
J gene: TRBJ2-5; clone size: NA; V gene: TRBV19; D gene: NA; CDR3 DNA: TGTGCCAGTAGTATAGGGGATAGCGGTGGGACCCAGTACTTC; CDR3 protein: CASSIGDSGGTQYF
J gene: TRBJ2-2; clone size: NA; V gene: TRBV2; D gene: TRBD1; CDR3 DNA: TGTGCCAGCAGTGCGGGACAGGGGGACACCGGGGAGCTGTTTTTT; CDR3 protein: CASSAGQGDTGELFF
J gene: TRBJ1-5; clone size: once; V gene: TRBV6-1; D gene: NA; CDR3 DNA: TGTGCCAGCAGTGGGATGAGGCAGGGTGCCCGTCAGCCCCAGCATTTT; CDR3 protein: CASSGMRQGARQPQHF
J gene: TRBJ2-1; clone size: NA; V gene: TRBV6-5; D gene: NA; CDR3 DNA: TGTGCCAGCAGTTACTTCAGGGGTGAGCAGTTCTTC; CDR3 protein: CASSYFRGEQFF
J gene: TRBJ1-2; clone size: NA; V gene: TRBV4-2; D gene: TRBD1; CDR3 DNA: TGTGCCAGCAGCCACCGGGACAGGGGCTATGGCTACACCTTC; CDR3 protein: CASSHRDRGYGYTF
J gene: TRBJ1-1; clone size: NA; V gene: TRBV7-2; D gene: NA; CDR3 DNA: TGTGCCAGCAGCTCTGGCGGCGGTTGGAACACTGAAGCTTTCTTT; CDR3 protein: CASSSGGGWNTEAFF
J gene: TRBJ2-3; clone size: NA; V gene: TRBV12-5; D gene: NA; CDR3 DNA: TGTGCTAGTGGTCCGGGCGGGAGCACAGATACGCAGTATTTT; CDR3 protein: CASGPGGSTDTQYF
J gene: TRBJ2-7; clone size: few; V gene: TRBV4-2; D gene: TRBD2; CDR3 DNA: TGTGCCAGCAGCCAAGATGGGGGGGGAGGGCCTAGGGAGCAGTACTTC; CDR3 protein: CASSQDGGGGPREQYF
J gene: TRBJ2-7; clone size: NA; V gene: TRBV4-1; D gene: NA; CDR3 DNA: TGCGCCAGCAGCCAAGACGGGAACGAGCAGTACTTC; CDR3 protein: CASSQDGNEQYF
J gene: TRBJ2-3; clone size: NA; V gene: TRBV7-8; D gene: TRBD2; CDR3 DNA: TGTGCCAGCAGCTTAGAGCCAGCGGGAGTCTTTTGGGGTACGCAGTATTTT; CDR3 protein: CASSLEPAGVFWGTQYF
J gene: TRBJ2-1; clone size: NA; V gene: TRBV7-9; D gene: TRBD2; CDR3 DNA: TGTGCCAGCCAGGGCGGGGAGCGGGAGAACGACAATGAGCAGTTCTTC; CDR3 protein: CASQGGERENDNEQFF
J gene: TRBJ1-5; clone size: few; V gene: TRBV2; D gene: NA; CDR3 DNA: TGTGCCAGCCACCCGGACGGGGGCAATCAGCCCCAGCATTTT; CDR3 protein: CASHPDGGNQPQHF
J gene: TRBJ1-2; clone size: NA; V gene: TRBV10-3; D gene: TRBD1; CDR3 DNA: TGTGCCATCAGCTCCGGGACAGGGGGACACTATGGCTACACCTTC; CDR3 protein: CAISSGTGGHYGYTF
J gene: TRBJ1-5; clone size: NA; V gene: TRBV7-6; D gene: TRBD1; CDR3 DNA: TGTGCCAGCAGCTTAGCTCAGGGGGTAAATCAGCCCCAGCATTTT; CDR3 protein: CASSLAQGVNQPQHF
J gene: TRBJ2-5; clone size: NA; V gene: TRBV3-1/TRBV3-2; D gene: NA; CDR3 DNA: TGTGCCAGCAGCCAAGATGCTGGGCAGTGGGAGACCCAGTACTTC; CDR3 protein: CASSQDAGQWETQYF
J gene: TRBJ2-7; clone size: NA; V gene: TRBV19; D gene: TRBD1; CDR3 DNA: TGTGCCAGTAGGGGAACCGGGACAGGAACCTACGAGCAGTACTTC; CDR3 protein: CASRGTGTGTYEQYF
J gene: TRBJ2-7; clone size: few; V gene: TRBV14; D gene: TRBD1; CDR3 DNA: TGTGCCAGCAGCCTGGGACAGGGGGGTTACGAGCAGTACTTC; CDR3 protein: CASSLGQGGYEQYF
J gene: TRBJ2-4; clone size: once; V gene: TRBV5-1; D gene: TRBD2; CDR3 DNA: TGCGCCAGCAGCTACCCTCTAGCGGGAGAGGCAAACATTCAGTACTTC; CDR3 protein: CASSYPLAGEANIQYF
J gene: TRBJ2-1; clone size: NA; V gene: TRBV10-3; D gene: TRBD2; CDR3 DNA: TGTGCCATCAGAGGACGGGGGGGATTGGATGAGCAGTTCTTC; CDR3 protein: CAIRGRGGLDEQFF
J gene: TRBJ1-2; clone size: NA; V gene: TRBV19; D gene: TRBD1; CDR3 DNA: TGTGCCAGTAGTCTGGGACAGGGCGCCTATGGCTACACCTTC; CDR3 protein: CASSLGQGAYGYTF
J gene: TRBJ1-5; clone size: NA; V gene: TRBV18; D gene: NA; CDR3 DNA: TGTGCCAGCTCACCACAGGGGAATCAGCCCCAGCATTTT; CDR3 protein: CASSPQGNQPQHF
J gene: TRBJ1-1; clone size: NA; V gene: TRBV3-1/TRBV3-2; D gene: NA; CDR3 DNA: TGTGCCAGCAGCCCCACCACGGACACAAACACTGAAGCTTTCTTT; CDR3 protein: CASSPTTDTNTEAFF
J gene: TRBJ2-7; clone size: NA; V gene: TRBV2; D gene: NA; CDR3 DNA: TGTGCCAGCAGTAGACAAGTCTCCTACGAGCAGTACTTC; CDR3 protein: CASSRQVSYEQYF
J gene: TRBJ2-1; clone size: NA; V gene: TRBV12-3/TRBV12-4; D gene: TRBD1; CDR3 DNA: TGTGCCAGCAGTTTAGGGACAGGGGAGCAGTTCTTC; CDR3 protein: CASSLGTGEQFF
J gene: TRBJ2-4; clone size: NA; V gene: TRBV5-1; D gene: NA; CDR3 DNA: TGCGCCAGCAGCTTGGATGGACAATCTGGTACCATTCAGTACTTC; CDR3 protein: CASSLDGQSGTIQYF
J gene: TRBJ1-5; clone size: NA; V gene: TRBV6-1; D gene: NA; CDR3 DNA: TGTGCCAGCAGTGAAAAGGTCGCAGGGTGGGGGCATCAGCCCCAGCATTTT; CDR3 protein: CASSEKVAGWGHQPQHF
J gene: TRBJ1-1; clone size: few; V gene: TRBV5-1; D gene: NA; CDR3 DNA: TGCGCCAGCAGCTTGACAGCGGGGAACACTGAAGCTTTCTTT; CDR3 protein: CASSLTAGNTEAFF
J gene: TRBJ1-3; clone size: few; V gene: TRBV7-2; D gene: TRBD1; CDR3 DNA: TGTGCCAGCAGCCCCCGGGACAGGGCCATCCACTTCCTATATTTT; CDR3 protein: CASSPRDRAIHFLYF
J gene: TRBJ2-6; clone size: NA; V gene: TRBV15; D gene: NA; CDR3 DNA: TGTGCCACCAGCAGAGATCTCTCTGGGGCCAACGTCCTGACTTTC; CDR3 protein: CATSRDLSGANVLTF
J gene: TRBJ1-6; clone size: NA; V gene: TRBV5-1; D gene: NA; CDR3 DNA: TGCGCCAGCAGCCCAATACAGGCCCCGGGTTCACCCCTCCACTTT; CDR3 protein: CASSPIQAPGSPLHF
J gene: TRBJ2-7; clone size: NA; V gene: TRBV6-5; D gene: NA; CDR3 DNA: TGTGCCAGCAGGACCGCTCACAGCTATTCCTACGAGCAGTACTTC; CDR3 protein: CASRTAHSYSYEQYF
J gene: TRBJ1-1; clone size: NA; V gene: TRBV5-1; D gene: TRBD1; CDR3 DNA: TGCGCCAGCAGCGCCGAGACAGGGGTTAACACTGAAGCTTTCTTT; CDR3 protein: CASSAETGVNTEAFF
J gene: TRBJ1-1; clone size: NA; V gene: TRBV2; D gene: NA; CDR3 DNA: TGTGCCAGCTTACCGGACAGCCTATTGAACACTGAAGCTTTCTTT; CDR3 protein: CASLPDSLLNTEAFF
J gene: TRBJ2-7; clone size: NA; V gene: TRBV27; D gene: TRBD2; CDR3 DNA: TGTGCCAGCACCCGACTAGCAGGGAGGGGAGGCGAGCAGTACTTC; CDR3 protein: CASTRLAGRGGEQYF
J gene: TRBJ1-5; clone size: NA; V gene: TRBV10-3; D gene: TRBD1; CDR3 DNA: TGTGCCATCAGCGGGACAGGGATAGGACAGCCCCAGCATTTT; CDR3 protein: CAISGTGIGQPQHF
J gene: TRBJ1-2; clone size: NA; V gene: TRBV6-5; D gene: NA; CDR3 DNA: TGTGCCAGCAGCCCCGCGGGCAGCTATGGCTACACCTTC; CDR3 protein: CASSPAGSYGYTF
J gene: TRBJ2-3; clone size: NA; V gene: TRBV7-2; D gene: TRBD2; CDR3 DNA: TGTGCCAGCAGCTTAGTTGCACTAGCGGGGGGGGGCACAGATACGCAGTATTTT; CDR3 protein: CASSLVALAGGGTDTQYF
J gene: TRBJ1-1; clone size: NA; V gene: TRBV3-1/TRBV3-2; D gene: NA; CDR3 DNA: TGTGCCAGCAGCCCTCCGGGGGACACTGAAGCTTTCTTT; CDR3 protein: CASSPPGDTEAFF
J gene: TRBJ2-5; clone size: once; V gene: TRBV27; D gene: TRBD2; CDR3 DNA: TGTGCCAGCAGTCCCCGGACTAGCGGGACCCTAGAGACCCAGTACTTC; CDR3 protein: CASSPRTSGTLETQYF
J gene: TRBJ2-7; clone size: once; V gene: TRBV5-1; D gene: NA; CDR3 DNA: TGCGCCAGCAGCTGGACATTCCCCCCCTACGAGCAGTACTTC; CDR3 protein: CASSWTFPPYEQYF
J gene: TRBJ1-3; clone size: NA; V gene: TRBV5-1; D gene: NA; CDR3 DNA: TGCGCCAGCAGACCCATCCCAGGGGAAGGAAACACCATATATTTT; CDR3 protein: CASRPIPGEGNTIYF
J gene: TRBJ2-5; clone size: NA; V gene: TRBV5-4; D gene: NA; CDR3 DNA: TGTGCCAGCAGCCTGGCTGACAGACAAGAGACCCAGTACTTC; CDR3 protein: CASSLADRQETQYF
J gene: TRBJ2-5; clone size: NA; V gene: TRBV5-1; D gene: NA; CDR3 DNA: TGCGCCAGCAGCTTGGGGCAGGGCCAGACCCAGTACTTC; CDR3 protein: CASSLGQGQTQYF